The T cell receptor (beta chain) described here comes from a study of Ad26.COV2.S vaccination and SARS-CoV-2 variants. In the study overall: Among those in the COV1001 Ad26.COV2.S trial arm was the donor. Study conclusions and caveats: An underestimation of total T cell responses may have resulted from the TCR breadth and depth analyses.

Germline V gene sequence: CDR1 MNHEY, CDR2 SVGAGI. CDR3 length: 14 residues. V was trimmed by 5 bases and J by 5 bases, leaving 15 bases between them. Some clones are missing from TCRdb's copy, which holds only in-frame ones; the method was immunoSEQ multiplex PCR. The data show 350,000 to 450,000 clones, 70% to 90% seen once. To note about this clone: What it binds is unknown.

Sample treatment: around 19 received Ad26.COV2.S at low or high dose, single or two shots; about five received placebo; per-sample allocation not given. Sampling was performed 63 days after the first vaccine or placebo injection. It was an adult aged 18-55 years in Boston who was the donor. This rearrangement joins TRBV6-5 to TRBJ1-1; D unclear. This clonotype was obtained from a person between 18 and 60 years old who received the Ad26.COV2.S COVID-19 vaccine or a placebo. The sequencing used peripheral blood, collected in a trial of Ad26.COV2.S vaccine versus placebo. CDR3 amino acids: CASSRLERGTEAFF. DNA for the CDR3: TGTGCCAGCAGTAGACTCGAACGGGGAACTGAAGCTTTCTTT.